This T cell receptor (beta chain) was recorded in a study of T cells expressing NK-cell markers. In the study overall: Among eight sequenced donors, seven carried HCMV seropositivity while one was seronegative. Overall study findings and caveats: HCMV specificity of the expanded NKG2C+ T cell clones was not established. The leading position in the CD3+CD56-NKG2C+ fraction of several donors also went to these clonotypes.

As regards this clonotype: Antigen: not known.

Scientists made TCR beta cDNA using 5'RACE template switching with UMIs. For each CDR3 protein, TCRdb gives one entry from its re-call of the 5' RACE reads, without DNA. This sample contains 150,000 or so distinct CDR3 sequences. The clonotype comes from a woman in her forties or fifties in good health. Sequencing was done on a sample of blood T cells: a sorted CD56 or NKG2C T cell subset, CD4+ or CD8+ T cells, or bulk PBMC T cells (not recorded which).

CDR3 in amino acids: CSAYRGGELFF. The V gene is TRBV20-1, the J gene TRBJ2-2. CDR3 length: 11 amino acids. Germline values: CDR1 DFQATT, CDR2 SNEGSKA (reference sequence).